Listed below are T cell receptor beta chains from one sample, sequenced in a study of CD8+ T cells in alopecia areata. Clones were read by immunoSEQ multiplex PCR, and TCRdb kept only the in-frame ones, dropping some. The sample has over 120,000 clones; approximately 50% are singletons. Specimen: CD4+ T cells sorted from blood, collected at week 0. The receptor set was obtained from a human donor with alopecia areata. The CDR3 runs from the conserved cysteine through the conserved F or W. D genes are given only for firm matches. Rows may omit the clone size; those that give it use once, few, many or a size class.

j_call d_call clone_size v_call cdr3_nt cdr3_aa
TRBJ2-5 . . TRBV29-1 TGCAGCGTCGCATCAGGGACAACCAGTGGAGAGACCCAGTACTTC CSVASGTTSGETQYF
TRBJ1-5 . . TRBV15 TGTGCCACCAGCAGAGATCTCACCCTCCAGCCCCAGCATTTT CATSRDLTLQPQHF
TRBJ2-1 TRBD2 . TRBV7-7 TGTGCCAGCAGCCTCACCCCGGGACTCCCAGCGGGAGCGGTTGGGACTGAGCAGTTCTTC CASSLTPGLPAGAVGTEQFF
TRBJ2-1 TRBD2 . TRBV7-9 TGTGCCAGCAGCTTAGTAGCGGGAGGCCAGGGTGAGCAGTTCTTC CASSLVAGGQGEQFF
TRBJ2-7 TRBD1 few TRBV29-1 TGCAGCGTCGGGACAGCCAGAACCTACGAGCAGTACTTC CSVGTARTYEQYF
TRBJ2-1 TRBD2 . TRBV11-3 TGTGCCAGCAGCCTAGATAGTGCCGGGACTAGCGGGAGAGGTTATGAGCAGTTCTTC CASSLDSAGTSGRGYEQFF
TRBJ1-1 . . TRBV29-1 TGCAGCGTTGATGGTCTGATGAACACTGAAGCTTTCTTT CSVDGLMNTEAFF
TRBJ2-3 TRBD2 . TRBV6-1 TGTGCCAGCAGTGGGGGGACTAGCGGGAGGTCCCATACGCAGTATTTT CASSGGTSGRSHTQYF
TRBJ2-7 TRBD2 . TRBV27 TGTGCCAGCAGCCTACCCCCCGGGGGGTACGAGCAGTACTTC CASSLPPGGYEQYF
TRBJ2-1 TRBD2 . TRBV11-2 TGTGCCAGCAGCCCGAAGCGTAGCGGGAGGGCCCGGTACAATGAGCAGTTCTTC CASSPKRSGRARYNEQFF
TRBJ2-1 . few TRBV30 TGTGCCTGGAGTGGGACAGACTACAATGAGCAGTTCTTC CAWSGTDYNEQFF
TRBJ2-1 . . TRBV7-7 TGTGCCAGCAGCCCTCGGACCGTGAGTGAGCAGTTCTTC CASSPRTVSEQFF
TRBJ2-7 TRBD2 . TRBV29-1 TGCAGCGTTGGTGGTAGCGGGACAAACTCCTACGAGCAGTACTTC CSVGGSGTNSYEQYF
TRBJ2-5 . few TRBV4-1 TGCGCCAGCAGCCAAGATCCCTCGGCCGTAGAGACCCAGTACTTC CASSQDPSAVETQYF